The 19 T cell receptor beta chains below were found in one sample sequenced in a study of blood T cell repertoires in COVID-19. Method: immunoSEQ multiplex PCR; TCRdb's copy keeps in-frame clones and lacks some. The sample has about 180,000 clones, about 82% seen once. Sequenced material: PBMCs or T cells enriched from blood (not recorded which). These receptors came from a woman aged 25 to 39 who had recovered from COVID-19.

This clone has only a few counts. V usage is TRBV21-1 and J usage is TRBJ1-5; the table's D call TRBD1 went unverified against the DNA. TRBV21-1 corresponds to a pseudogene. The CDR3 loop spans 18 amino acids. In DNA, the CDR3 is TGTGCCAGCAGCAAAAAGGGAGACAGGGGAGTTTGGAATCAGCCCCAGCATTTT. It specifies CASSKKGDRGVWNQPQHF.

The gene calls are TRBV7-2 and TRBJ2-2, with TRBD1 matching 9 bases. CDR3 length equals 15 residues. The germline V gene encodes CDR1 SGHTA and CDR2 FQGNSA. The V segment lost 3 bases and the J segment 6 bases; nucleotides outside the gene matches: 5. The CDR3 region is CASSFSRQGAGELFF. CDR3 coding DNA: TGTGCCAGCAGCTTCTCGAGACAGGGGGCCGGGGAGCTGTTTTTT.

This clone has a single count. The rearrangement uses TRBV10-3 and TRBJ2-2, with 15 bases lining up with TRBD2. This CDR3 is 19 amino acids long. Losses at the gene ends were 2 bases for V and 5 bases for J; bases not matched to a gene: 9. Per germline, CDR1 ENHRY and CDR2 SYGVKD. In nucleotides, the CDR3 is TGTGCCATCAGTGAGCCGAGGACTAGCGGGAGGGCCGGGACCGGGGAGCTGTTTTTT. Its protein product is CAISEPRTSGRAGTGELFF.

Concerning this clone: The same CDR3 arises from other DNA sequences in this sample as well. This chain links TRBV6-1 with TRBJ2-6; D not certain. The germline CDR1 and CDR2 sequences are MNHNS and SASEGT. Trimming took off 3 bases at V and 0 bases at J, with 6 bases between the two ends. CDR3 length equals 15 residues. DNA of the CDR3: TGTGCCAGCAGTGAGACTGACTCTGGGGCCAACGTCCTGACTTTC. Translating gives CASSETDSGANVLTF.

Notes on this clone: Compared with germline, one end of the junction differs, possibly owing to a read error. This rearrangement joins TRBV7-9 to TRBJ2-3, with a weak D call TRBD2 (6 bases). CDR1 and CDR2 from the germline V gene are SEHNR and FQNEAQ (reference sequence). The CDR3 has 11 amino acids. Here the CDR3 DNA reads TGTGCCACCCTTATCGGGGACTCGACGAAATTT. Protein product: CATLIGDSTKF.

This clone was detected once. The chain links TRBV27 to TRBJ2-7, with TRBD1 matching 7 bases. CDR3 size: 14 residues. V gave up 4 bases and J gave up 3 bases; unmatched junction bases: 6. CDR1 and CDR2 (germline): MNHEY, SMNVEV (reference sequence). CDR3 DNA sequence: TGTGCCAGCAGTTCGACCCGGGACAGCTACGAGCAGTACTTC. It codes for CASSSTRDSYEQYF.

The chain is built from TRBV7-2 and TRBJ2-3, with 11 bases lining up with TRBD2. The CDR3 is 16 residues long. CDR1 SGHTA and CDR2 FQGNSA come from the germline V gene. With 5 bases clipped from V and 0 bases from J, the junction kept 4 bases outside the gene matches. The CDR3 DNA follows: TGTGCCAGCAGCGCACGGACTAGCGGGAGCACAGATACGCAGTATTTT. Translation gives CASSARTSGSTDTQYF.

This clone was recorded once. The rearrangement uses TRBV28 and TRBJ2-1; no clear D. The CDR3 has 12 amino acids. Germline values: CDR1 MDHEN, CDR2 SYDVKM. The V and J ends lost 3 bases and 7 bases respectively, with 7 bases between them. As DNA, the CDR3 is TGTGCCAGCAGTTTTCCCTTGAATGAGCAGTTCTTC. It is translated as CASSFPLNEQFF.

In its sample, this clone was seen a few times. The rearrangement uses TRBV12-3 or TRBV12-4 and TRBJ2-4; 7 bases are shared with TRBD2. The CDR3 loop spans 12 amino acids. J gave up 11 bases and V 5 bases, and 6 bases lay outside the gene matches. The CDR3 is CASSPLLALQYF. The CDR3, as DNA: TGTGCCAGCAGTCCGTTACTAGCGCTTCAGTACTTC.

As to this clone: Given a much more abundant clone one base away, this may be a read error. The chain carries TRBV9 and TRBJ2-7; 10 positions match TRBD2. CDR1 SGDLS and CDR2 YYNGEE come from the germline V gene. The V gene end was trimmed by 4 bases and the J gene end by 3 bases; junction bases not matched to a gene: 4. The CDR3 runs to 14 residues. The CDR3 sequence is CASSPRTSGYEQYF. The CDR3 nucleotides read TGTGCCAGCAGCCCCCGGACTAGCGGCTACGAGCAGTACTTC.

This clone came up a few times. DNA for the CDR3: TGTGCCAGCAGCTCCTGGCCGGGGGAGGGCCTAGAGACCCAGTACTTC. Encoded protein: CASSSWPGEGLETQYF. The rearrangement uses TRBV13 and TRBJ2-5; 7 bases fit TRBD2. The length of the CDR3 is 16 residues. Looked up from germline, CDR1 is PRHDT and CDR2 is FYEKMQ (reference sequence). V shed 4 bases, J shed 4 bases, and the junction held 12 bases outside the gene matches.

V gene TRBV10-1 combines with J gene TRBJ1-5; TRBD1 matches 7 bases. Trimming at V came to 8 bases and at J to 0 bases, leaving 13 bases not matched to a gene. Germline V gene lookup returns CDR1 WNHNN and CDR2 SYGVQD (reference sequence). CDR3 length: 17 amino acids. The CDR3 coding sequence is TGCGCCAGCGGAACCGGGACAGACGAACCTAGCAATCAGCCCCAGCATTTT. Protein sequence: CASGTGTDEPSNQPQHF.

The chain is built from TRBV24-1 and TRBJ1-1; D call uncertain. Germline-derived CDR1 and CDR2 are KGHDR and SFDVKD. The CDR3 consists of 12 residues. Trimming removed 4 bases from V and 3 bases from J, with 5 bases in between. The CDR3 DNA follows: TGTGCCACCAGTGACCCGGACACTGAAGCTTTCTTT. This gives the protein CATSDPDTEAFF.

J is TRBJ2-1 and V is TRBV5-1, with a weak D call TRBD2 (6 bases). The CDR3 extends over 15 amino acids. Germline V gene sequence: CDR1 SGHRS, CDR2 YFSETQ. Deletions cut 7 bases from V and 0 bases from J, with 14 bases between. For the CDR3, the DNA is TGCGCCAGCGTGCGGACTACTGGCTCCTACAATGAGCAGTTCTTC. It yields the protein CASVRTTGSYNEQFF.

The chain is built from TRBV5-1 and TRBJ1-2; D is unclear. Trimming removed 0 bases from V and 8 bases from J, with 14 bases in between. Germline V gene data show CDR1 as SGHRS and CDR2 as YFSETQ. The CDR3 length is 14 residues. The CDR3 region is CASSLDGNSLGYTF. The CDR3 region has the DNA TGCGCCAGCAGCTTGGACGGTAATTCTTTGGGCTACACCTTC.

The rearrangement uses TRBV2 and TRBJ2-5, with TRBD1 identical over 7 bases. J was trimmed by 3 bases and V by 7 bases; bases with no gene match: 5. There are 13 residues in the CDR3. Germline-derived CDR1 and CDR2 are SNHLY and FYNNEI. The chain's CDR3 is CASIRGREETQYF. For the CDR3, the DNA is TGTGCCAGCATTAGGGGGCGCGAAGAGACCCAGTACTTC. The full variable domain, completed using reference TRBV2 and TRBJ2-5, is EPEVTQTPSHQVTQMGQEVILRCVPISNHLYFYWYRQILGQKVEFLVSFYNNEISEKSEIFDDQFSVERPDGSNFTLKIRSTKLEDSAMYFCASIRGREETQYFGPGTRLLVL.

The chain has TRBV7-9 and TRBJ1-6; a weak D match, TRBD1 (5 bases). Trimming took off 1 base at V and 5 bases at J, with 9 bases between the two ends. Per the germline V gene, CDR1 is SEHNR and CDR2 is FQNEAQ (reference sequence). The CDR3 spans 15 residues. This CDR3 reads CASSLDGGHNSPLHF. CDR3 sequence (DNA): TGTGCCAGCAGCTTAGACGGGGGACATAATTCACCCCTCCACTTT.

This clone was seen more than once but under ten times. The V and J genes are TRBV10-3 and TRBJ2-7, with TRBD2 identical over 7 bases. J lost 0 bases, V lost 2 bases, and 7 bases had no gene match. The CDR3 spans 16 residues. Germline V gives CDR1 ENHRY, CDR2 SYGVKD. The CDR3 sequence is CAISELERDFSYEQYF. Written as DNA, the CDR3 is TGTGCCATCAGTGAGCTGGAGCGGGACTTCTCCTACGAGCAGTACTTC.

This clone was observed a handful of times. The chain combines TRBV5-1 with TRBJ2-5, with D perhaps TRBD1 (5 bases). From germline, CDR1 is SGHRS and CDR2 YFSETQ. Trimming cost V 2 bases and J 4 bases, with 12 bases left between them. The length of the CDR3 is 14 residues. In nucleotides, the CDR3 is TGCGCCAGCAGCTTAAGGGCGCAGGGAGAGACCCAGTACTTC. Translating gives CASSLRAQGETQYF. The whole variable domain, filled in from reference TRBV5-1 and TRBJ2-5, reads KAGVTQTPRYLIKTRGQQVTLSCSPISGHRSVSWYQQTPGQGLQFLFEYFSETQRNKGNFPGRFSGRQFSNSRSEMNVSTLELGDSALYLCASSLRAQGETQYFGPGTRLLVL.